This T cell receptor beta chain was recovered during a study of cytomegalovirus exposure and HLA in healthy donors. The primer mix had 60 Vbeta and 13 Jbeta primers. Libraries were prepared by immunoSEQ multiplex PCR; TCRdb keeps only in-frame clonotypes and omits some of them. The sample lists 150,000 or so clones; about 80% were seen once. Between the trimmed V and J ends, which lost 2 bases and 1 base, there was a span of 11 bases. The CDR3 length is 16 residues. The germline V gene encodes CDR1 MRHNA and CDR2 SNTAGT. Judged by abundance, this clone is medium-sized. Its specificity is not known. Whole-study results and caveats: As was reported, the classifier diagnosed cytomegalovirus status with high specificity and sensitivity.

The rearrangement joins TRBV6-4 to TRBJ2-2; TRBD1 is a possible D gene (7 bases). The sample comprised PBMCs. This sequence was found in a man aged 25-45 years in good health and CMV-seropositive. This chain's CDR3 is CASSDGGTENTGELFF. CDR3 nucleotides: TGTGCCAGCAGTGACGGGGGGACAGAGAACACCGGGGAGCTGTTTTTT.